Following are 23 T cell receptor beta chains from one sample sequenced in a study of blood T cell repertoires in COVID-19. Repertoires were generated with immunoSEQ multiplex PCR, while TCRdb's copy carries only in-frame clones and drops some. The data show some 130,000 clones, over 65% seen once. The sample taken for sequencing was PBMCs or T cells enriched from blood (not recorded which). Receptors were obtained from a woman between 45 and 65 years old who had recovered from COVID-19.

This clone was detected only once. The CDR3, as DNA: TGCGCCAGCAGCTTGGCCGGGACAGGGGGCTTAGATACGCAGTATTTT. Protein sequence: CASSLAGTGGLDTQYF. V usage is TRBV5-1 and J usage is TRBJ2-3; 12 nucleotides agree with TRBD1. Per germline, CDR1 SGHRS and CDR2 YFSETQ. The junction had 4 bases not matched to a gene; V was cut back by 0 bases and J by 5 bases. The CDR3 contains 16 residues. The whole variable domain, filled in from reference TRBV5-1 and TRBJ2-3, reads KAGVTQTPRYLIKTRGQQVTLSCSPISGHRSVSWYQQTPGQGLQFLFEYFSETQRNKGNFPGRFSGRQFSNSRSEMNVSTLELGDSALYLCASSLAGTGGLDTQYFGPGTRLTVL.

Points on this clone: Different DNA sequences within this sample yield the same CDR3. V gene TRBV5-1 combines with J gene TRBJ2-2, with TRBD1 identical over 8 bases. The CDR3 extends over 15 amino acids. Trimming took 2 bases from V and 1 from J; bases not matched to a gene: 1. The germline CDR1 and CDR2 sequences are SGHRS and YFSETQ. CDR3 protein: CASSLQGGNTGELFF. The CDR3 DNA follows: TGCGCCAGCAGCTTACAGGGGGGGAACACCGGGGAGCTGTTTTTT.

This rearrangement joins TRBV2 to TRBJ2-3; 7 bases are shared with TRBD1. The CDR3 has 14 amino acids. The V segment lost 9 bases and the J segment 2 bases; nucleotides outside the gene matches: 8. Looked up from germline, CDR1 is SNHLY and CDR2 is FYNNEI. The CDR3 here is CASTDRPDTDTQYF. The CDR3 coding sequence is TGTGCCAGTACGGACAGGCCTGACACAGATACGCAGTATTTT.

The chain carries TRBV5-1 and TRBJ2-3, with D unclear. CDR1 SGHRS and CDR2 YFSETQ come from the germline V gene. This CDR3 has 15 residues. V was cut by 2 bases and J by 0 bases, with 10 bases left in between. The CDR3 is CASSLSSPSTDTQYF. The CDR3 coding sequence is TGCGCCAGCAGCTTATCCAGTCCTAGCACAGATACGCAGTATTTT.

This chain connects TRBV7-8 to TRBJ1-2; no clear D. V was clipped by 1 base and J by 2 bases, with 5 bases between them. Germline V gives CDR1 SGHVS, CDR2 FQNEAQ. The CDR3 loop spans 13 amino acids. This CDR3 reads CASSLDINYGYTF. The CDR3 bases are TGTGCCAGCAGCTTAGACATAAACTATGGCTACACCTTC.

This clone was detected a few times. The chain combines TRBV4-2 with TRBJ2-3; 14 bases map to TRBD2. The CDR3 loop spans 16 amino acids. V trimming: 0 bases; J trimming: 4 bases; junction bases outside the gene matches: 0. CDR1 is LGHNA and CDR2 is YNFKEQ in the germline V gene. As DNA, the CDR3 is TGTGCCAGCAGCCAAGAGACTAGCGGGGGGGCAGATACGCAGTATTTT. Residues: CASSQETSGGADTQYF.

Points on this clone: The same CDR3 is also encoded by other DNA sequences in this sample. J is TRBJ1-1 and V is TRBV12-5; TRBD1 matches 7 bases. Germline V lookup: CDR1 LGHNT, CDR2 FRNRAP. The CDR3 has 12 amino acids. The ends lost 1 base at V and 8 bases at J; junction bases unmatched: 1. In DNA, the CDR3 is TGTGCTAGTGGTTTGGGACAGGGAGAAGCTTTCTTT. This sequence encodes CASGLGQGEAFF. Drawing the rest from reference TRBV12-5 and TRBJ1-1, the complete variable domain is DARVTQTPRHKVTEMGQEVTMRCQPILGHNTVFWYRQTMMQGLELLAYFRNRAPLDDSGMPKDRFSAEMPDATLATLKIQPSEPRDSAVYFCASGLGQGEAFFGQGTRLTVV.

This sequence joins TRBV9 and TRBJ2-1; 12 nucleotides align to TRBD2. The V gene end was trimmed by 0 bases and the J gene end by 4 bases; junction bases not matched to a gene: 8. The germline gives CDR1 SGDLS, CDR2 YYNGEE. The CDR3 extends over 18 amino acids. CDR3 coding DNA: TGTGCCAGCAGCGTAGATGGTGGACTAGCGGGGATTTACAATGAGCAGTTCTTC. Amino acid sequence: CASSVDGGLAGIYNEQFF. The full variable domain, with the rest looked up from reference TRBV9 and TRBJ2-1, is DSGVTQTPKHLITATGQRVTLRCSPRSGDLSVYWYQQSLDQGLQFLIQYYNGEERAKGNILERFSAQQFPDLHSELNLSSLELGDSALYFCASSVDGGLAGIYNEQFFGPGTRLTVL.

The V and J genes are TRBV7-9 and TRBJ1-2; TRBD1 matches 7 bases. The junction had 11 bases not matched to a gene; V was cut back by 3 bases and J by 7 bases. The CDR3 is 15 amino acids. Germline CDR1 and CDR2: SEHNR and FQNEAQ (reference sequence). The DNA of the CDR3 is TGTGCCAGCAGCTTCGCTGCGAGGGGGCTGGGTGGCTACACCTTC. Its translation: CASSFAARGLGGYTF.

This clone was seen a single time. V and J are TRBV29-1 and TRBJ2-2, with TRBD2 identical over 7 bases. Germline CDR1 and CDR2: SQVTM and ANQGSEA. The CDR3 extends over 15 amino acids. The junction had 11 bases not matched to a gene; V was cut back by 5 bases and J by 5 bases. The CDR3 sequence: CSVITGTTPTGELFF. In DNA form, the CDR3 reads TGCAGCGTTATTACCGGGACTACTCCAACCGGGGAGCTGTTTTTT.

The chain has TRBV27 and TRBJ2-1; 9 bases align to TRBD1. From germline, CDR1 is MNHEY and CDR2 SMNVEV (reference sequence). The CDR3 is 13 residues long. With 6 bases clipped from V and 7 bases from J, the junction kept 4 bases outside the gene matches. CDR3 residues: CASSGTGWNEQFF. The CDR3 bases are TGTGCCAGCAGCGGGACAGGGTGGAATGAGCAGTTCTTC.

The rearrangement joins TRBV7-2 to TRBJ2-3; 8 bases map to TRBD2. Trimming cost V 5 bases and J 6 bases; bases outside gene matches: 10. CDR3 length: 15 amino acids. Germline V lookup: CDR1 SGHTA, CDR2 FQGNSA. CDR3 nucleotide sequence: TGTGCCAGCAGCCCCTTCGGGGGGGCCGCGGATACGCAGTATTTT. This encodes CASSPFGGAADTQYF. The whole variable domain, remainder taken from reference TRBV7-2 and TRBJ2-3, is GAGVSQSPSNKVTEKGKDVELRCDPISGHTALYWYRQSLGQGLEFLIYFQGNSAPDKSGLPSDRFSAERTGGSVSTLTIQRTQQEDSAVYLCASSPFGGAADTQYFGPGTRLTVL.

J is TRBJ1-1 and V is TRBV6-4; 9 nucleotides match TRBD1. This CDR3 region has 21 residues. CDR1 and CDR2 from the germline V gene are MRHNA and SNTAGT. V dropped 2 bases and J dropped 1; count of bases not matched to a gene: 20. DNA of the CDR3: TGTGCCAGCAGTGACCCAAACAGGGGGCATCGGACCTATGAAAAGAACACTGAAGCTTTCTTT. Encoded protein: CASSDPNRGHRTYEKNTEAFF.

The genes are TRBV11-2 and TRBJ1-1, with 7 bases that match TRBD1. The CDR3 totals 12 residues. CDR1 is SGHAT, CDR2 FQNNGV, per germline. V was clipped by 3 bases and J by 6 bases; unmatched bases: 1. The DNA for the CDR3 is TGTGCCAGCAGCTTCACAGGGGCTGAAGCTTTCTTT. Encoded protein: CASSFTGAEAFF.

The genes are TRBV27 and TRBJ1-6, with 9 bases aligning to TRBD1. The CDR3 consists of 13 residues. V lost 8 bases, J lost 9 bases, and 5 bases stayed unmatched. CDR1 and CDR2 from the germline V gene are MNHEY and SMNVEV (reference sequence). CDR3 sequence (DNA): TGTGCCAGCGGGACAGGGTTTTTTTCACCCCTCCACTTT. Translating gives CASGTGFFSPLHF.

The chain recombines TRBV7-2 with TRBJ1-1, with unresolved D. The CDR3 loop spans 13 amino acids. Trimming stripped 1 base from V and 1 base from J, with 4 bases between. CDR1 SGHTA and CDR2 FQGNSA come from the germline V gene. This chain's CDR3 is CASSLVRNTEAFF. In nucleotides, the CDR3 is TGTGCCAGCAGCTTAGTCAGGAACACTGAAGCTTTCTTT.

J is TRBJ2-6 and V is TRBV5-1, with D unclear. Germline values: CDR1 SGHRS, CDR2 YFSETQ. V lost 5 bases, J lost 0 bases, and 6 bases lay in between. The CDR3 consists of 14 residues. CDR3 sequence (DNA): TGCGCCAGCAGACCGAGCTCTGGGGCCAACGTCCTGACTTTC. This sequence encodes CASRPSSGANVLTF.

The chain couples TRBV28 to TRBJ1-5, with D tentatively TRBD1 (5 bases). Trimming cost V 2 bases and J 3 bases, with 14 bases left between them. The CDR3 length is 16 residues. Germline loops: CDR1 MDHEN, CDR2 SYDVKM. The CDR3 sequence is CASSLGRGPINQPQHF. The DNA of the CDR3 is TGTGCCAGCAGTTTAGGGAGGGGACCGATCAATCAGCCCCAGCATTTT. Together with reference TRBV28 and TRBJ1-5, the CDR3 gives the full variable domain: DVKVTQSSRYLVKRTGEKVFLECVQDMDHENMFWYRQDPGLGLRLIYFSYDVKMKEKGDIPEGYSVSREKKERFSLILESASTNQTSMYLCASSLGRGPINQPQHFGDGTRLSIL.

V gene TRBV6-1 combines with J gene TRBJ1-6; D is perhaps TRBD1 (6 bases). The V gene lost 3 bases and the J gene lost 3 bases, with 15 bases spanning the gap. The CDR3 consists of 17 residues. Germline CDR1 reads MNHNS; CDR2 reads SASEGT. The CDR3 here is CASSELGASLYNSPLHF. The DNA of the CDR3 is TGTGCCAGCAGTGAGCTGGGGGCCTCCCTCTATAATTCACCCCTCCACTTT.

This sequence joins TRBV18 and TRBJ1-5; 9 bases line up with TRBD1. This CDR3 contains 16 residues. After removal of 3 bases from V and 6 bases from J, the junction contained 9 bases not matched to a gene. The germline V gene has CDR1 KGHSH and CDR2 LQKENI. The CDR3 DNA is TGTGCCAGCTCACCGGGACAGGGTGGGGTAGGTCAGCCCCAGCATTTT. Amino acid sequence: CASSPGQGGVGQPQHF.

The V call is TRBV10-1, the J call TRBJ2-3; 7 bases align to TRBD2. CDR1 is WNHNN, CDR2 SYGVQD, per germline (reference sequence). V dropped 6 bases and J dropped 0; count of bases not matched to a gene: 0. This CDR3 contains 13 residues. Written as DNA, the CDR3 is TGCGCCAGCAGCGGGGGGAGCACAGATACGCAGTATTTT. Protein product: CASSGGSTDTQYF.

V usage is TRBV3-1 (or the pseudogene TRBV3-2) and J usage is TRBJ1-6; the D is unclear. Germline V gene sequence: CDR1 LGHDT, CDR2 YNNKEL (reference sequence). The CDR3 has 15 residues. V was shortened by 1 base and J by 6 bases, with 10 bases between the two germline ends. The DNA of the CDR3 is TGTGCCAGCAGCCAAGCATCAGGCTTTAATTCACCCCTCCACTTT. It is translated as CASSQASGFNSPLHF.

The chain joins TRBV28 to TRBJ1-6; weak D call: TRBD1 (5 bases). Germline V gives CDR1 MDHEN, CDR2 SYDVKM. The CDR3 covers 16 residues. Trimming shortened V by 4 bases and J by 3 bases, and 13 bases separated the two germline ends. The CDR3 is CASSSYGGGYNSPLHF. DNA for the CDR3: TGTGCCAGCAGTTCCTACGGGGGGGGCTATAATTCACCCCTCCACTTT.